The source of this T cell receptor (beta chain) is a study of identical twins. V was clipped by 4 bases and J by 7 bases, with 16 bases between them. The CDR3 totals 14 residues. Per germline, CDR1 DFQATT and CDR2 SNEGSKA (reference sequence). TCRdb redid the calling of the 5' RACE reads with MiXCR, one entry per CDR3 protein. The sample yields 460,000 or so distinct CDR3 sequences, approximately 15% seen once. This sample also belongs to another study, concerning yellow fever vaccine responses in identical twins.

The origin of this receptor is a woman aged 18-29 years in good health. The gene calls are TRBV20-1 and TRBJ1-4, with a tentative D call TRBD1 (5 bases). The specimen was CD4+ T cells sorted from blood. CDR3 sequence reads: CSATRGVGGEKLFF. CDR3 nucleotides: TGCAGTGCTACCCGAGGGGTGGGGGGTGAAAAACTGTTTTTT.